This T cell receptor beta chain was sequenced in a study of T-cell reconstitution after alpha-beta-depleted transplantation in children. Germline CDR1 is DFQATT and CDR2 is SNEGSKA (reference sequence). V shed 3 bases, J shed 6 bases, and the junction held 8 bases outside the gene matches. This CDR3 contains 15 residues. Unique molecular identifiers were built into the TCRbeta library. A single record per CDR3 protein comes from TCRdb applying MiXCR to the PCR reads. The sample yields about 610,000 distinct CDR3 sequences, approximately 10% seen once. This clonotype was seen at least ten times. The source of this sequence is a human donor who donated a stem cell graft to a child with acute myeloid leukemia. This sample comprised PBMCs from the stem cell graft donor, obtained from the stem cell graft. V usage is TRBV20-1 and J usage is TRBJ2-1; 10 bases map to TRBD1. The CDR3 sequence is CSASRLGQGSNEQFF. In DNA form, the CDR3 reads TGCAGTGCTAGTCGGTTGGGACAGGGGAGCAATGAGCAGTTCTTC.